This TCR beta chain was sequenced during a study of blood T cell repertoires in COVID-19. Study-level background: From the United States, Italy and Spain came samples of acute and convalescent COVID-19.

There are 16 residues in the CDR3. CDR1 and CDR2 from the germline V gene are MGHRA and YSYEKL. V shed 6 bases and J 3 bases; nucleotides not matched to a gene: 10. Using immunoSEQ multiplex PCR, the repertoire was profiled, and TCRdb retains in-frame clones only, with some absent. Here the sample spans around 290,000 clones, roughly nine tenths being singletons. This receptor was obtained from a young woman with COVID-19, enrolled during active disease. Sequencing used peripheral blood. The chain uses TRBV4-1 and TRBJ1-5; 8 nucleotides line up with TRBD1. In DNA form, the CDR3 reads TGCGCCAGCAGTCACTCCGGGACAGGTAACAATCAGCCCCAGCATTTT. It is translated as CASSHSGTGNNQPQHF.